One and the same sample provided the 15 T cell receptor beta chains below, sequenced in a study of T cell repertoires in cytomegalovirus infection. TCRdb reprocessed the reads via MiXCR and lists one record per CDR3 protein. The table shows around 710,000 distinct CDR3 sequences, with 29% occurring only once. Which antigens these TCRs recognize remains unknown. Sequencing was performed on cultured CD8+ T cells from PBMCs, taken from culture after CMV antigen stimulation. The receptor source for this set is a human donor in good health (CMV status not recorded). Some clones in this sample may be carry-over from other donors' samples.

This chain joins TRBV5-6 and TRBJ1-5, with D possibly TRBD1 on 5 matching bases. V dropped 5 bases and J dropped 3 bases, with 15 bases sitting between them. The germline CDR1 and CDR2 sequences are SGHDT and YYEEEE. The CDR3 sequence is 15 residues long. CDR3 protein: CASSSRDAANQPQHF. The CDR3 DNA reads as TGTGCCAGCAGTTCACGGGACGCCGCCAATCAGCCCCAGCATTTT.

This clonotype was detected many times. The chain couples TRBV11-2 to TRBJ2-2; D perhaps matches TRBD2 (6 bases). Germline lookup yields CDR1 SGHAT and CDR2 FQNNGV. Trimming cost V 5 bases and J 4 bases, with 17 bases left between them. CDR3 length equals 16 residues. The CDR3 loop reads CASSPRGAGGTGELFF. In DNA, the CDR3 is TGTGCCAGCAGCCCCCGCGGGGCGGGTGGCACCGGGGAGCTGTTTTTT. The whole variable domain, filled in from reference TRBV11-2 and TRBJ2-2, reads EAGVAQSPRYKIIEKRQSVAFWCNPISGHATLYWYQQILGQGPKLLIQFQNNGVVDDSQLPKDRFSAERLKGVDSTLKIQPAKLEDSAVYLCASSPRGAGGTGELFFGEGSRLTVL.

This chain links TRBV6-5 with TRBJ1-1, with 8 bases matching TRBD1. From germline, CDR1 is MNHEY and CDR2 SVGAGI. V lost 7 bases to trimming and J lost 6 bases; unmatched junction nucleotides: 10. CDR3 length equals 14 residues. The CDR3, as DNA: TGTGCCAGCACCCACCTGACAGGGGAGGCTGAAGCTTTCTTT. It is translated as CASTHLTGEAEAFF.

The rearrangement uses TRBV6-2 or TRBV6-3 and TRBJ1-2; D not resolved. The CDR3 runs to 15 residues. Germline CDR1 reads MNHEY; CDR2 reads SVGEGT. Between the trimmed V and J ends, which lost 3 bases and 8 bases, there was a span of 19 bases. CDR3 sequence (DNA): TGTGCCAGCAGTTATTTCCCGCCCCCCTCGGCCGGCTACACCTTC. This encodes CASSYFPPPSAGYTF.

The chain carries TRBV6-5 and TRBJ1-4; D is possibly TRBD1 (6 bases). CDR3 length: 16 residues. Trimming took off 0 bases at V and 4 bases at J, with 12 bases between the two ends. Germline assignment: CDR1 MNHEY and CDR2 SVGAGI. CDR3 in DNA: TGTGCCAGCAGTTACTCGGTCTGGGGGCTTAATGAAAAACTGTTTTTT. Amino acid sequence: CASSYSVWGLNEKLFF.

This sequence joins TRBV7-9 and TRBJ2-7; D remains ambiguous. The CDR3 is 13 amino acids. With 5 bases removed from V and 1 base from J, the gap between germline ends came to 9 bases. Germline CDR1 and CDR2: SEHNR and FQNEAQ (reference sequence). CDR3 nucleotides: TGTGCCAGCAGCCTACATGTTTCCTACGAGCAGTACTTC. Translated, it gives CASSLHVSYEQYF.

The chain links TRBV7-9 to TRBJ2-1; 7 nucleotides align to TRBD1. With V trimmed by 5 bases and J by 9 bases, 10 bases remained unmatched. Germline loops: CDR1 SEHNR, CDR2 FQNEAQ (reference sequence). The CDR3 runs to 14 residues. CDR3 in amino acids: CASSARRGPGEQFF. The CDR3 nucleotides are TGTGCCAGCAGCGCTCGAAGGGGGCCGGGTGAGCAGTTCTTC.

In its sample, this clonotype was seen many times. This sequence joins TRBV7-6 and TRBJ2-1, with TRBD1 matching over 8 bases. V trimming: 3 bases; J trimming: 7 bases; junction bases outside the gene matches: 2. The CDR3 is 13 amino acids. Germline V CDR1 and CDR2: SGHVS, FNYEAQ. Here the CDR3 DNA reads TGTGCCAGCAGCTTCAGGACAGGGAATGAGCAGTTCTTC. Amino acids: CASSFRTGNEQFF.

The sample holds a few counts of this clonotype. The rearrangement uses TRBV12-3 or TRBV12-4 and TRBJ2-1, with 11 bases that match TRBD2. CDR3 length: 16 residues. V dropped 3 bases and J dropped 4; count of bases not matched to a gene: 5. The CDR3 loop is CASSFLAGGKYNEQFF. In DNA, the CDR3 is TGTGCCAGCAGTTTTCTAGCGGGGGGAAAGTACAATGAGCAGTTCTTC.

The rearrangement joins TRBV27 to TRBJ2-2; TRBD1 is a possible D gene (6 bases). Germline values: CDR1 MNHEY, CDR2 SMNVEV (reference sequence). V was trimmed by 4 bases and J by 3 bases, leaving 18 bases between them. The CDR3 has 17 residues. DNA for the CDR3: TGTGCCAGCAGTTCCTGGACCCAGGGGTCTTACACCGGGGAGCTGTTTTTT. It is translated as CASSSWTQGSYTGELFF.

This clonotype was counted a few times. The chain recombines TRBV6-5 with TRBJ1-4; D perhaps matches TRBD1 (6 bases). V lost 3 bases to trimming and J lost 8 bases, with 16 bases between them. Germline values: CDR1 MNHEY, CDR2 SVGAGI. The CDR3 is 15 residues long. The CDR3 DNA is TGTGCCAGCAGTTATCAGGGGACAACGGGGGAAAAACTGTTTTTT. This translates into CASSYQGTTGEKLFF.

This clonotype was recorded once. The J gene is TRBJ1-2, the V gene TRBV2, with TRBD1 matching 7 bases. Per the germline V gene, CDR1 is SNHLY and CDR2 is FYNNEI. V gave up 11 bases and J gave up 7 bases; unmatched junction bases: 4. The CDR3 has 10 amino acids. CDR3 sequence reads: CAGDSRGYTF. Written as DNA, the CDR3 is TGTGCCGGGGACAGTCGTGGCTACACCTTC.

This clonotype has only a few counts. This chain links TRBV19 with TRBJ1-1; maybe TRBD1 (6 bases). The CDR3 runs to 14 residues. Trimming removed 7 bases from V and 4 bases from J, with 16 bases in between. Germline CDR1 and CDR2: LNHDA and SQIVND (reference sequence). CDR3 sequence: CASTPGQSGTEAFF. CDR3 nucleotide sequence: TGTGCCAGTACCCCAGGACAGTCGGGCACTGAAGCTTTCTTT.

J is TRBJ2-1 and V is TRBV4-1; D is ambiguous. The CDR3 loop spans 15 amino acids. With 0 bases removed from V and 2 bases from J, the gap between germline ends came to 8 bases. Germline V gene data show CDR1 as MGHRA and CDR2 as YSYEKL. This chain's CDR3 is CASSQDIIPYNEQFF. The CDR3 DNA sequence: TGCGCCAGCAGCCAAGATATAATTCCCTACAATGAGCAGTTCTTC.

The V call is TRBV7-9, the J call TRBJ2-3, with D perhaps matching TRBD1 or TRBD2 (5 bases each). Germline CDR1 SEHNR, CDR2 FQNEAQ (reference sequence). This CDR3 spans 15 amino acids. Between the trimmed V and J ends, which lost 6 bases and 3 bases, there was a span of 16 bases. The CDR3 sequence: CASSFGTTGTDTQYF. The CDR3 DNA follows: TGTGCCAGCAGTTTTGGGACGACGGGGACAGATACGCAGTATTTT. Full variable domain (rest looked up from reference TRBV7-9 and TRBJ2-3): DTGVSQNPRHKITKRGQNVTFRCDPISEHNRLYWYRQTLGQGPEFLTYFQNEAQLEKSRLLSDRFSAERPKGSFSTLEIQRTEQGDSAMYLCASSFGTTGTDTQYFGPGTRLTVL.